The clone carrying this TCR beta chain was recorded many times. This sample was included in a study of Graves' ophthalmopathy and Graves' hyperthyroidism. V lost 0 bases to trimming and J lost 4 bases; unmatched junction nucleotides: 9. Germline CDR1 and CDR2: SGDLS and YYNGEE. The CDR3 length is 17 residues. RNA transcripts yielded amplified TCR beta CDR3 regions. Amplification began with first-round RT-PCR using HTBI primers, then second-round multiplex PCR was performed. Using its own MiXCR run on the multiplex PCR reads, TCRdb lists one record per CDR3 protein. The sample lists some 400,000 distinct CDR3 sequences, about a sixth occurring once. Excluded: other autoimmune disease, uncontrolled infection, pregnancy or lactation.

Specimen: peripheral blood. The TCR comes from a woman between 18 and 29 years old with Graves' ophthalmopathy. The chain is built from TRBV9 and TRBJ2-5, with 10 bases that match TRBD1. The DNA for the CDR3 is TGTGCCAGCAGCGTAGCTGACGGGACAGGGGCTGGAGAGACCCAGTACTTC. It translates to CASSVADGTGAGETQYF. The whole variable domain, filled in from reference TRBV9 and TRBJ2-5, reads DSGVTQTPKHLITATGQRVTLRCSPRSGDLSVYWYQQSLDQGLQFLIQYYNGEERAKGNILERFSAQQFPDLHSELNLSSLELGDSALYFCASSVADGTGAGETQYFGPGTRLLVL.